The rows below give T cell receptor beta chains drawn from one sample of a study of a mutant IDH1 vaccine in newly diagnosed glioma. The data were produced by immunoSEQ multiplex PCR, yet TCRdb's version contains in-frame clones alone and is incomplete. The table shows roughly 25,000 clones, with 75% to 90% occurring only once. For these TCRs, the target antigens are not known. This specimen consisted of PBMCs, obtained from a glioma patient whose treatment included an IDH1 peptide vaccine. Source of these receptors: a man in his thirties or forties with glioma. CDR3s include the opening cysteine and the closing phenylalanine or tryptophan. A D gene is named only where the DNA matches it firmly. A row's size may be missing; if present it is once, few, many or a size class.

-,TRBV5-6,-,TRBJ1-5,CASSFRATGFSSNNQPQHF,TGTGCCAGCAGCTTTAGGGCAACAGGGTTTTCGTCGAACAATCAGCCCCAGCATTTT
-,TRBV7-9,TRBD2,TRBJ2-1,CASSLVSAGGVYNEQFF,TGTGCCAGCAGCTTGGTCAGCGCGGGAGGGGTCTACAATGAGCAGTTCTTC
once,TRBV29-1,-,TRBJ2-5,CSVTPKETQYF,TGCAGCGTAACACCTAAAGAGACCCAGTACTTC
-,TRBV10-3,TRBD1,TRBJ1-1,CAVSPSQLGTGGPNTEAFF,TGTGCCGTCAGTCCTTCTCAACTCGGGACAGGGGGCCCGAACACTGAAGCTTTCTTT
once,TRBV5-1,-,TRBJ2-7,CASSLGPLLPTHEQYF,TGCGCCAGCAGCTTGGGTCCGCTCCTCCCGACCCACGAGCAGTACTTC
-,TRBV9,TRBD2,TRBJ2-5,CASSEGGSVETQYF,TGTGCCAGCAGCGAAGGCGGGAGTGTAGAGACCCAGTACTTC
-,TRBV5-6,-,TRBJ1-2,CASSFPDKDIDGYTF,TGTGCCAGCAGCTTCCCGGACAAGGATATAGATGGCTACACCTTC
-,TRBV4-3,TRBD1,TRBJ2-1,CASSQESNWDSYNEQFF,TGCGCCAGCAGCCAAGAGTCTAATTGGGACAGTTACAATGAGCAGTTCTTC
medium-sized,TRBV28,-,TRBJ1-5,CASSLTEPQHF,TGTGCCAGCAGTTTGACTGAGCCCCAGCATTTT
-,TRBV18,-,TRBJ1-5,CASSLFQGRGSNQPQHF,TGTGCCAGCTCACTCTTCCAGGGAAGAGGTAGCAATCAGCCCCAGCATTTT
-,TRBV2,-,TRBJ2-2,CASSEAWGTGELFF,TGTGCCAGCAGTGAAGCTTGGGGCACCGGGGAGCTGTTTTTT
-,TRBV5-5,-,TRBJ2-7,CASSLILSFAPEQYF,TGTGCCAGCAGCTTGATTCTAAGCTTTGCGCCCGAGCAGTACTTC
-,TRBV5-1,-,TRBJ2-7,CASSLGLKRTSYEQYF,TGCGCCAGCAGCTTGGGTCTCAAACGGACTTCCTACGAGCAGTACTTC
-,TRBV6-1,TRBD1,TRBJ2-7,CASRAGGANSYEQYF,TGTGCCAGCAGGGCAGGGGGCGCAAACTCCTACGAGCAGTACTTC
-,TRBV28,-,TRBJ1-1,CASSPIGGSLNTEAFF,TGTGCCAGCAGTCCGATTGGGGGCAGCTTGAACACTGAAGCTTTCTTT
-,TRBV9,-,TRBJ2-7,CASSSQGSEWNF,TGTGCCAGCAGCTCACAAGGGAGCGAGTGGAACTTC
-,TRBV29-1,-,TRBJ2-7,CSVQDTRSYEQYF,TGCAGCGTGCAGGACACCCGTTCCTACGAGCAGTACTTC
-,TRBV5-4,-,TRBJ2-7,CASSQGARDNEQYF,TGTGCCAGCAGCCAAGGAGCAAGGGACAACGAGCAGTACTTC
-,TRBV4-1,TRBD1,TRBJ2-2,CASSQERSRGLTGELFF,TGCGCCAGCAGCCAAGAAAGGTCCAGGGGGCTCACCGGGGAGCTGTTTTTT
-,TRBV5-1,-,TRBJ2-7,CASRSNFGTDEQYF,TGCGCCAGCAGATCAAACTTCGGGACGGACGAGCAGTACTTC
-,TRBV5-6,-,TRBJ2-7,CASSLAVTYEQYF,TGTGCCAGCAGCTTGGCCGTTACCTACGAGCAGTACTTC
-,TRBV19,-,TRBJ1-1,CASSINGGERAFF,TGTGCCAGTAGTATTAACGGGGGCGAGAGAGCTTTCTTT
-,TRBV29-1,-,TRBJ1-4,CSVEDGGGEKLFF,TGCAGCGTTGAAGATGGGGGGGGCGAAAAACTGTTTTTT
-,TRBV19,-,TRBJ1-1,CASSSQGRTNTEAFF,TGTGCCAGTAGTAGCCAGGGGCGCACCAACACTGAAGCTTTCTTT
-,TRBV5-1,TRBD2,TRBJ2-3,CASSFASGGAPADTQYF,TGCGCCAGCAGCTTTGCTAGCGGGGGGGCTCCTGCAGATACGCAGTATTTT
-,TRBV4-3,-,TRBJ2-1,CASSQVEGATKYGQFF,TGCGCCAGCAGCCAAGTGGAGGGGGCTACAAAATATGGACAGTTCTTC